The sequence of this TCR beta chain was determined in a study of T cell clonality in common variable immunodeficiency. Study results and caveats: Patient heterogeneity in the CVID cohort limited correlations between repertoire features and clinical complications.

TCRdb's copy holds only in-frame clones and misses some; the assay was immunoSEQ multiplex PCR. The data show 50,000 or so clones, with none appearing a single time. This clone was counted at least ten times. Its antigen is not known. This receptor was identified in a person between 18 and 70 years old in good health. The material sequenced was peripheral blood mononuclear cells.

CDR3 amino acids: CASSPDRVSNQPQHF. The CDR3 bases that were read are TGTGCCAGCAGCCCGGACAGGGTTAGCAATCAGCCC. V gene TRBV4-2 combines with J gene TRBJ1-5, with 8 bases matching TRBD1. The read stops 3 residues short of the end of the CDR3; the missing end is completed from the germline J gene. V shed 4 bases, J shed 0 bases, and the junction held 2 bases outside the gene matches. Germline CDR1 LGHNA, CDR2 YNFKEQ. CDR3 length: 15 amino acids.